One T cell receptor beta chain is described in this entry. Its antigen is still unknown. ViraFEST expansion of antigen-specific CD4+ T cells with viral peptide pools preceded sequencing. It was after roughly ten days of culture that CD4+ T cells were isolated. Having tested negative for nucleocapsid antibodies, the vaccine recipients showed no prior SARS-CoV-2 infection. This CDR3 contains 15 residues. Germline V gives CDR1 SNHLY, CDR2 FYNNEI. V lost 7 bases to trimming and J lost 0 bases, with 15 bases between them. This record comes from a study of vaccination effects on CD4 cells after COVID-19. Sequencing was performed with immunoSEQ multiplex PCR; in TCRdb, only in-frame clones are kept and a portion is missing. The repertoire holds 50,000 or so clones, approximately 75% seen once, with 6% in the top ten. Study conclusions and caveats: Just 1 of 255 vaccine-induced clones in healthy recipients was cross-reactive. Infection- and vaccine-induced clones contracted markedly late after vaccination.

This clonotype was sampled from a human donor who received a COVID-19 vaccine. This chain uses TRBV2 with TRBJ1-1, with D maybe TRBD1 (5 bases). Sequences were derived from CD4+ T cells from PBMCs cultured with HCoV-OC43 spike peptides, sampled before COVID-19 vaccination. The subset here: HCoV-OC43 spike overlapping peptide pool stimulation. DNA for the CDR3: TGTGCCAGCACCTCTAGTCGGGGGTTGAACACTGAAGCTTTCTTT. It is translated as CASTSSRGLNTEAFF.